One sample yielded the 28 T cell receptor beta chains listed below, sequenced in a study of blood T cell repertoires in COVID-19. The method was immunoSEQ multiplex PCR; TCRdb's version includes in-frame clones alone and lacks a portion of them. Of approximately 57,000 clones in the sample, more than 75% are singletons; the top ten hold under 4.5%. The sample taken for sequencing was peripheral blood. These receptors were taken from a man aged 45-65 years with acute or convalescent COVID-19.

V is TRBV25-1 and J is TRBJ1-6; D gene ambiguous. Germline V gene data show CDR1 as MGHDK and CDR2 as SYGVNS. Trimming pared 2 bases from V and 7 bases from J, leaving 9 bases between. There are 14 residues in the CDR3. DNA of the CDR3: TGTGCCAGCAGTGAAGGAGGGAGGAATTCACCCCTCCACTTT. Translation: CASSEGGRNSPLHF.

The chain links TRBV12-3 or TRBV12-4 to TRBJ1-3; D remains ambiguous. V was cut by 0 bases and J by 3 bases, with 3 bases left in between. This CDR3 has 13 amino acids. In DNA form, the CDR3 reads TGTGCCAGCAGTTTAGCTAGTGGAAACACCATATATTTT. Translating it yields CASSLASGNTIYF.

The chain recombines TRBV11-3 with TRBJ1-1, with 10 bases aligning to TRBD1. J was trimmed by 6 bases and V by 5 bases; bases with no gene match: 6. The CDR3 runs 14 residues. Germline CDR1 and CDR2: SGHNT and YENEEA. CDR3 loop: CASSTEGQGAEAFF. In nucleotides, the CDR3 is TGTGCCAGCAGCACCGAAGGACAGGGGGCTGAAGCTTTCTTT.

The rearrangement links TRBV5-1 to TRBJ1-4, with 7 nucleotides matching TRBD1. The CDR3 consists of 14 residues. Germline-derived CDR1 and CDR2 are SGHRS and YFSETQ. Trimming removed 4 bases from V and 2 bases from J; junction bases left unmatched: 2. Written as DNA, the CDR3 is TGCGCCAGCAGCGGGACAGAGACTAATGAAAAACTGTTTTTT. This codes for CASSGTETNEKLFF.

J is TRBJ2-1 and V is TRBV9; D not resolved. Trimming shortened V by 4 bases and J by 0 bases, and 11 bases separated the two germline ends. The germline CDR1 and CDR2 sequences are SGDLS and YYNGEE. CDR3 length equals 15 residues. DNA of the CDR3: TGTGCCAGCAGCCCGACGACTGGCTCCTACAATGAGCAGTTCTTC. It specifies CASSPTTGSYNEQFF. Filled out from reference TRBV9 and TRBJ2-1, the complete variable domain reads DSGVTQTPKHLITATGQRVTLRCSPRSGDLSVYWYQQSLDQGLQFLIQYYNGEERAKGNILERFSAQQFPDLHSELNLSSLELGDSALYFCASSPTTGSYNEQFFGPGTRLTVL.

The rearrangement links TRBV19 to TRBJ2-7, with TRBD1 matching 7 bases. Germline V gene sequence: CDR1 LNHDA, CDR2 SQIVND (reference sequence). The CDR3 is 15 residues long. J gave up 0 bases and V 6 bases, and 8 bases lay outside the gene matches. The CDR3 bases are TGTGCCAGTAGCCTTCAGGGGGACCCCTCCTACGAGCAGTACTTC. Its translation is CASSLQGDPSYEQYF. The variable domain in full, completed from reference TRBV19 and TRBJ2-7, reads DGGITQSPKYLFRKEGQNVTLSCEQNLNHDAMYWYRQDPGQGLRLIYYSQIVNDFQKGDIAEGYSVSREKKESFPLTVTSAQKNPTAFYLCASSLQGDPSYEQYFGPGTRLTVT.

This clone occurred once. The V and J genes are TRBV27 and TRBJ1-1; 8 nucleotides align to TRBD1. The CDR3 contains 15 residues. Germline V CDR1 and CDR2: MNHEY, SMNVEV (reference sequence). Germline trimming cut 3 bases from V and 4 bases from J; bases unmatched to any gene: 7. The CDR3 reads CASSFLDRGGTEAFF. Here the CDR3 DNA reads TGTGCCAGCAGTTTCCTTGACAGGGGAGGCACTGAAGCTTTCTTT.

The gene calls are TRBV28 and TRBJ2-2, with no clear D. Trimming removed 3 bases at V and 8 bases at J, with 16 bases between. CDR1 and CDR2 from the germline V gene are MDHEN and SYDVKM. The CDR3 extends over 15 amino acids. The CDR3 protein is CASSFGGARLGELFF. The CDR3 DNA is TGTGCCAGCAGTTTCGGCGGAGCGCGTTTAGGGGAGCTGTTTTTT.

The chain uses TRBV11-2 and TRBJ1-6; D not resolved. This CDR3 spans 14 amino acids. Between the trimmed V and J ends, which lost 1 base and 6 bases, there was a span of 7 bases. Looked up from germline, CDR1 is SGHAT and CDR2 is FQNNGV. CDR3 amino acids: CASSLALFNSPLHF. As DNA, the CDR3 is TGTGCCAGCAGCTTAGCCCTTTTTAATTCACCCCTCCACTTT.

The chain is built from TRBV19 and TRBJ1-2, with TRBD1 identical over 11 bases. Per germline, CDR1 LNHDA and CDR2 SQIVND (reference sequence). The CDR3 has 16 amino acids. Germline trimming cut 7 bases from V and 1 base from J; bases unmatched to any gene: 8. DNA of the CDR3: TGTGCCAGTAAGGGACAGGGGGGAATCGGTAACTATGGCTACACCTTC. Encoded protein: CASKGQGGIGNYGYTF.

The V call is TRBV15, the J call TRBJ2-1, with 7 bases lining up with TRBD2. The length of the CDR3 is 15 residues. Germline values: CDR1 LNHNV, CDR2 YYDKDF (reference sequence). The V and J ends lost 0 bases and 6 bases, in that order; junction bases with no gene match: 5. The CDR3 loop is CATSRDATSPNEQFF. Here the CDR3 DNA reads TGTGCCACCAGCAGAGACGCGACTAGCCCCAATGAGCAGTTCTTC.

The chain has TRBV27 and TRBJ2-1; D unresolved. CDR1 is MNHEY, CDR2 SMNVEV, per germline (reference sequence). The germline V and J ends were trimmed by 6 bases and 0 bases, with 15 bases remaining between them. The CDR3 is made up of 16 amino acids. The DNA of the CDR3 is TGTGCCAGCAGCCCCCACCCGCGGAGCTCCTACAATGAGCAGTTCTTC. This encodes CASSPHPRSSYNEQFF.

The chain is built from TRBV27 and TRBJ2-1; weak D call: TRBD1 (7 bases). V was cut by 6 bases and J by 5 bases, with 17 bases left in between. The CDR3 has 15 residues. The germline V gene encodes CDR1 MNHEY and CDR2 SMNVEV (reference sequence). CDR3 sequence: CASSHRGTVNNEQFF. As DNA, the CDR3 is TGTGCCAGCAGCCACCGGGGGACAGTCAACAATGAGCAGTTCTTC.

CDR3 coding DNA: TGTGCCAGCAGTTCCGGGGGGACGGGAGTTGGGTACGAGCAGTACTTC. Amino acid sequence: CASSSGGTGVGYEQYF. The chain has TRBV6-6 and TRBJ2-7; 7 bases line up with TRBD2. Germline V gene sequence: CDR1 MNHNY, CDR2 SVGAGI (reference sequence). The CDR3 consists of 16 residues. The V gene end was trimmed by 4 bases and the J gene end by 4 bases; junction bases not matched to a gene: 13.

The V and J genes are TRBV5-6 and TRBJ1-3, with D unresolved. The germline CDR1 and CDR2 sequences are SGHDT and YYEEEE. V lost 7 bases and J lost 0, with 11 bases in between. This CDR3 is 14 amino acids long. CDR3: CASGRHPSGNTIYF. The CDR3 DNA sequence: TGTGCCAGCGGGCGACACCCCTCTGGAAACACCATATATTTT.

V and J are TRBV6-6 and TRBJ1-2; D gene uncertain. Looked up from germline, CDR1 is MNHNY and CDR2 is SVGAGI (reference sequence). V was pared by 7 bases and J by 5 bases, with 11 bases between. The CDR3 is 12 amino acids. CDR3 nucleotides: TGTGCCAGCACTTTACAAGATTATGGCTACACCTTC. Translated, it gives CASTLQDYGYTF.

The chain has TRBV5-1 and TRBJ1-6; D uncertain. CDR1 is SGHRS, CDR2 YFSETQ, per germline. This CDR3 has 14 residues. Trimming cost V 0 bases and J 3 bases, with 4 bases left between them. The CDR3 sequence: CASSLAGYNSPLHF. The CDR3 DNA sequence: TGCGCCAGCAGCTTGGCCGGCTATAATTCACCCCTCCACTTT. Looking up the rest from reference TRBV5-1 and TRBJ1-6 gives the full variable domain: KAGVTQTPRYLIKTRGQQVTLSCSPISGHRSVSWYQQTPGQGLQFLFEYFSETQRNKGNFPGRFSGRQFSNSRSEMNVSTLELGDSALYLCASSLAGYNSPLHFGNGTRLTVT.

Here the CDR3 DNA reads TGTGCCAGCAGTTTTATAAAGAACACTGAAGCTTTCTTT. This sequence encodes CASSFIKNTEAFF. The V gene is TRBV28, the J gene TRBJ1-1; D is uncertain. Germline CDR1 reads MDHEN; CDR2 reads SYDVKM. The CDR3 totals 13 residues. V was shortened by 3 bases and J by 1 base, with 6 bases between the two germline ends.

The chain uses TRBV19 and TRBJ2-7, with TRBD1 identical over 9 bases. This CDR3 has 18 amino acids. Germline CDR1 is LNHDA and CDR2 is SQIVND (reference sequence). The ends lost 0 bases at V and 3 bases at J; junction bases unmatched: 12. CDR3 sequence: CASSIDPRRDRVVYEQYF. The CDR3 DNA is TGTGCCAGTAGTATAGATCCTAGAAGGGACAGGGTAGTCTACGAGCAGTACTTC.

V usage is TRBV6-5 and J usage is TRBJ2-1; TRBD2 aligns across 7 bases. The length of the CDR3 is 14 residues. J lost 8 bases, V lost 9 bases, and 13 bases had no gene match. Germline V CDR1 and CDR2: MNHEY, SVGAGI. The CDR3 DNA follows: TGTGCCAGTACTTATGGGGGGGTTTACGATGAGCAGTTCTTC. It encodes CASTYGGVYDEQFF.

The chain is built from TRBV9 and TRBJ1-3; TRBD1 might be the D (5 bases). CDR3 size: 17 residues. Trimming took off 4 bases at V and 2 bases at J, with 19 bases between the two ends. Germline CDR1 SGDLS, CDR2 YYNGEE. The CDR3 sequence: CASSTPAPGGTGNTIYF. CDR3 bases: TGTGCCAGCAGCACCCCCGCCCCCGGGGGGACTGGAAACACCATATATTTT.

The V gene is TRBV12-5, the J gene TRBJ2-7, with D perhaps TRBD1 (6 bases). V was trimmed by 5 bases and J by 3 bases, leaving 17 bases between them. CDR3 length equals 15 residues. Germline-derived CDR1 and CDR2 are LGHNT and FRNRAP. The DNA for the CDR3 is TGTGCTAGTGGTAACCGGACAGCTCCTTACTACGAGCAGTACTTC. Translating gives CASGNRTAPYYEQYF.

The chain couples TRBV10-2 to TRBJ2-2; tentative D call: TRBD1 (6 bases). Germline values: CDR1 WSHSY, CDR2 SAAADI. The CDR3 length is 15 residues. Trimming stripped 4 bases from V and 1 base from J, with 10 bases between. CDR3 coding DNA: TGCGCCAGCAGTGTACAGGGCGGGAACACCGGGGAGCTGTTTTTT. Protein: CASSVQGGNTGELFF.

This rearrangement joins TRBV24-1 to TRBJ2-3; 7 bases agree with TRBD2. This CDR3 comprises 17 residues. V dropped 0 bases and J dropped 0; count of bases not matched to a gene: 5. CDR1 and CDR2 from the germline V gene are KGHDR and SFDVKD. In nucleotides, the CDR3 is TGTGCCACCAGTGATTTGCATAGCGGGCCTAGCACAGATACGCAGTATTTT. Translation gives CATSDLHSGPSTDTQYF.

This clone was counted once. DNA of the CDR3: TGTGCCAGCAGCCCGAGGTGGCAGTATAATTCACCCCTCCACTTT. Translation gives CASSPRWQYNSPLHF. The chain links TRBV5-8 to TRBJ1-6; D is unresolved. This CDR3 has 15 amino acids. Germline-derived CDR1 and CDR2 are SGHTS and YDEGEE. Trimming left V 4 bases short and J 4 bases short, with 12 bases between.

The chain carries TRBV6-4 and TRBJ1-1, with D perhaps matching TRBD1 (5 bases). CDR1 MRHNA and CDR2 SNTAGT come from the germline V gene. Trimming shortened V by 3 bases and J by 8 bases, and 10 bases separated the two germline ends. The CDR3 runs to 12 residues. The chain's CDR3 is CASSDQNREAFF. The CDR3 nucleotides read TGTGCCAGCAGTGATCAAAACAGGGAAGCTTTCTTT.

The gene calls are TRBV9 and TRBJ1-6; D not resolved. The V and J ends lost 0 bases and 7 bases respectively, with 8 bases between them. Germline V CDR1 and CDR2: SGDLS, YYNGEE. This CDR3 has 14 amino acids. The CDR3 loop reads CASSVAGLNSPLHF. DNA of the CDR3: TGTGCCAGCAGCGTAGCTGGCCTGAATTCACCCCTCCACTTT.

CDR3 sequence: CASSPEESDYGYTF. The CDR3 DNA reads TGTGCCAGCAGCCCTGAAGAGTCTGATTATGGCTACACCTTC. The genes are TRBV7-2 and TRBJ1-2; the D is unclear. Trimming stripped 5 bases from V and 5 bases from J, with 15 bases between. In germline, CDR1 is SGHTA, CDR2 FQGNSA. This CDR3 comprises 14 residues.